This T cell receptor beta chain came from a study of technical replicates of blood from several donors. The V end was cut by 4 bases, the J end by 6 bases, with 20 bases between. Germline CDR1 reads MRHNA; CDR2 reads SNTAGT. The CDR3 runs to 16 residues. Clones were sequenced by immunoSEQ multiplex PCR, and TCRdb holds only the in-frame ones, with some missing. The sample records about 66,000 clones, 91% being singletons. In its sample, this clone was seen a few times. Input material: PBMCs. J is TRBJ2-3 and V is TRBV6-4, with TRBD1 as a possible D gene (7 bases). The TCR sequence derives from a human donor in good health. Some clones in this sample may be carry-over from other donors' samples. CDR3 bases: TGTGCCAGCAGTGTGAACAGGGGTACGGGGGCGGATACGCAGTATTTT. It codes for CASSVNRGTGADTQYF.